What follows describes a single T cell receptor (beta chain). This specimen belongs to a study of blood T cell repertoires in COVID-19. Study at large: The study drew acute and convalescent COVID-19 samples from the United States, Italy and Spain. From T cells, B-cell-depleted T cells, or PBMCs came the material, which was cDNA or gDNA.

CDR1 and CDR2 (germline): SGHNT, YENEEA. CDR3 size: 15 residues. The trim removed 0 bases at V and 1 base at J, leaving 3 bases unmatched. Per the study methods: Amplification from reference gene primers served as the basis for estimated nucleated cell counts. TCRdb's table, derived via immunoSEQ multiplex PCR, lists solely in-frame clones and lacks some. From that table come the V and J calls and clone size; the DNA was used to work out D and trimming. The sample comprises 150,000 to 200,000 clones, approximately 87% of which are singletons, and roughly 3.7% rests with the top ten. Sequencing input: peripheral blood. The origin of this receptor is a man younger than 35 with active or convalescent COVID-19. V usage is TRBV11-3 and J usage is TRBJ2-7; TRBD1 agrees at 7 bases. Here the CDR3 reads CASSLEGTASYEQYF. CDR3 bases: TGTGCCAGCAGCTTAGAAGGGACAGCGTCCTACGAGCAGTACTTC. The full variable domain, its missing parts supplied by reference TRBV11-3 and TRBJ2-7, is EAGVVQSPRYKIIEKKQPVAFWCNPISGHNTLYWYLQNLGQGPELLIRYENEEAVDDSQLPKDRFSAERLKGVDSTLKIQPAELGDSAVYLCASSLEGTASYEQYFGPGTRLTVT.